Listed here are 27 T cell receptor beta chains from one sample, sequenced in a study of response to subunit inactivated influenza vaccine. MiXCR, applied by TCRdb to the RT-PCR reads, yields one record per CDR3 protein. The table lists 650,000 to 800,000 distinct CDR3 sequences, about 14% of them singletons. The sample in question was PBMCs from blood, obtained approximately 15 days before vaccination. The source of these receptors is a man aged 45 to 65 who received an inactivated influenza vaccine.

This clonotype was counted between two and nine times. The V and J genes are TRBV7-2 and TRBJ2-7; 8 bases line up with TRBD1. V was pared by 5 bases and J by 3 bases, with 9 bases of the junction left unmatched. CDR1 is SGHTA, CDR2 FQGNSA, per germline. The CDR3 is 15 residues long. As DNA, the CDR3 is TGTGCCAGCAGCCCCCAGACAGGGGCCAACTACGAGCAGTACTTC. Its protein is CASSPQTGANYEQYF.

J is TRBJ2-3 and V is TRBV6-5; 7 bases are shared with TRBD2. With 2 bases clipped from V and 5 bases from J, the junction kept 7 bases outside the gene matches. The CDR3 totals 15 residues. The germline V gene has CDR1 MNHEY and CDR2 SVGAGI. The CDR3 is CASSYRRGVRDTQYF. For the CDR3, the DNA is TGTGCCAGCAGTTACAGACGGGGGGTAAGAGATACGCAGTATTTT.

This clonotype was detected ten times or more. This chain links TRBV29-1 with TRBJ2-7, with 12 bases aligning to TRBD1. Germline V gene lookup returns CDR1 SQVTM and CDR2 ANQGSEA. There are 13 residues in the CDR3. With 7 bases clipped from V and 6 bases from J, the junction kept 7 bases outside the gene matches. CDR3 in DNA: TGCAGCGGAACCGGGACAGGGGGCGTCGAGCAGTACTTC. Its translation is CSGTGTGGVEQYF.

This chain links TRBV12-3 or TRBV12-4 with TRBJ2-5, with D possibly being TRBD1 or TRBD2 (5 bases each). This CDR3 region has 14 residues. V gave up 6 bases and J gave up 1 base, with 12 bases separating them. CDR3 bases: TGTGCCAGCAGACCCTCGGGACCCCAAGAGACCCAGTACTTC. Amino acids: CASRPSGPQETQYF.

This clonotype was recorded a few times. V gene TRBV12-3 or TRBV12-4 combines with J gene TRBJ2-1; the match to TRBD2 covers 11 bases. The CDR3 spans 16 residues. After removal of 4 bases from V and 2 bases from J, the junction contained 4 bases not matched to a gene. The DNA for the CDR3 is TGTGCCAGCAGTTCACTAGCGGGGGTCCCCTACAATGAGCAGTTCTTC. Protein: CASSSLAGVPYNEQFF.

This rearrangement joins TRBV15 to TRBJ2-7; weak D call: TRBD2 (5 bases). This CDR3 is 15 amino acids long. In germline, CDR1 is LNHNV, CDR2 YYDKDF (reference sequence). V gave up 0 bases and J gave up 7 bases, with 16 bases separating them. The CDR3 reads CATSRDVGSRGEQYF. CDR3 nucleotides: TGTGCCACCAGCAGAGATGTCGGCTCCCGGGGTGAGCAGTACTTC.

This clonotype was detected only once. The chain combines TRBV7-2 with TRBJ2-2; D might be TRBD2 (5 bases). CDR1 is SGHTA and CDR2 is FQGNSA in the germline V gene. Deletions cut 1 base from V and 8 bases from J, with 8 bases between. This CDR3 region has 13 residues. CDR3 protein: CASSLGPGGELFF. The CDR3 DNA reads TGTGCCAGCAGCTTAGGACCGGGGGGGGAGCTGTTTTTT.

This clonotype was seen a few times. The chain uses TRBV6-1 and TRBJ2-2, with 8 bases that match TRBD2. CDR1 is MNHNS and CDR2 is SASEGT in the germline V gene. After removal of 6 bases from V and 4 bases from J, the junction contained 4 bases not matched to a gene. The CDR3 has 14 amino acids. The CDR3 DNA is TGTGCCAGCAGGGTAGCGGGAAGCACCGGGGAGCTGTTTTTT. It specifies CASRVAGSTGELFF.

Only a few counts were recorded for this clonotype. The rearrangement joins TRBV7-9 to TRBJ2-3; 13 bases fit TRBD2. The CDR3 is made up of 16 amino acids. Germline V gene sequence: CDR1 SEHNR, CDR2 FQNEAQ (reference sequence). V trimming: 5 bases; J trimming: 3 bases; junction bases outside the gene matches: 5. CDR3 protein: CASSHGTSGITDTQYF. The CDR3 DNA reads TGTGCCAGCAGCCACGGGACTAGCGGGATAACAGATACGCAGTATTTT.

There are a few counts of this clonotype. The rearrangement links TRBV7-9 to TRBJ1-6; D gene unclear. Trimming removed 1 base at V and 0 bases at J, with 10 bases between. Germline lookup yields CDR1 SEHNR and CDR2 FQNEAQ (reference sequence). The CDR3 covers 17 residues. The CDR3 here is CASSLEALSSYNSPLHF. The CDR3 coding sequence is TGTGCCAGCAGCTTAGAGGCTCTTAGCTCCTATAATTCACCCCTCCACTTT.

This clonotype was found a few times. Here the CDR3 reads CSARADSFGYTF. As DNA, the CDR3 is TGCAGTGCTAGAGCTGACAGCTTTGGCTACACCTTC. This chain joins TRBV20-1 and TRBJ1-2, with a possible D match to TRBD1 (5 bases). The germline V gene has CDR1 DFQATT and CDR2 SNEGSKA (reference sequence). The V gene lost 1 base and the J gene lost 7 bases, with 10 bases spanning the gap. CDR3 size: 12 residues.

The chain employs TRBV6-1 and TRBJ2-3; a possible D gene is TRBD1 (6 bases). The CDR3 is 14 amino acids. Trimming stripped 6 bases from V and 2 bases from J, with 12 bases between. Germline assignment: CDR1 MNHNS and CDR2 SASEGT. CDR3 residues: CASSHGQTTDTQYF. CDR3 bases: TGTGCCAGCAGCCACGGACAGACCACAGATACGCAGTATTTT.

This clonotype was seen a handful of times. The chain combines TRBV3-1 with TRBJ2-7; D is unclear. The V end was cut by 4 bases, the J end by 3 bases, with 13 bases between. The CDR3 runs 14 residues. Germline V CDR1 and CDR2: LGHDT, YNNKEL (reference sequence). CDR3 loop: CASSPGPRNYEQYF. The CDR3 DNA reads TGTGCCAGCAGCCCAGGCCCAAGGAACTACGAGCAGTACTTC.

The table lists this clonotype with many counts. The rearrangement joins TRBV5-1 to TRBJ1-2; the match to TRBD1 covers 8 bases. V trimming: 4 bases; J trimming: 2 bases; junction bases outside the gene matches: 7. From germline, CDR1 is SGHRS and CDR2 YFSETQ. This CDR3 contains 15 residues. The CDR3 reads CASSPPTGVNYGYTF. CDR3 DNA sequence: TGCGCCAGCAGCCCCCCGACAGGGGTAAACTATGGCTACACCTTC. Using reference TRBV5-1 and TRBJ1-2 for the parts outside the CDR3, the full variable domain is KAGVTQTPRYLIKTRGQQVTLSCSPISGHRSVSWYQQTPGQGLQFLFEYFSETQRNKGNFPGRFSGRQFSNSRSEMNVSTLELGDSALYLCASSPPTGVNYGYTFGSGTRLTVV.

The sample holds a few counts of this clonotype. The V gene is TRBV2, the J gene TRBJ2-3; perhaps TRBD2 as D (5 bases). V lost 6 bases, J lost 2 bases, and 18 bases lay in between. CDR3 length: 16 amino acids. CDR1 is SNHLY, CDR2 FYNNEI, per germline. The DNA of the CDR3 is TGTGCCAGCAGGGCAGCGGTTGTTTTCCCCACAGATACGCAGTATTTT. It translates to CASRAAVVFPTDTQYF.

The chain couples TRBV27 to TRBJ2-1; either TRBD1 or TRBD2 may fit D (5 bases each). V was trimmed by 6 bases and J by 7 bases, leaving 19 bases between them. The CDR3 runs 15 residues. Germline V gene lookup returns CDR1 MNHEY and CDR2 SMNVEV (reference sequence). The DNA of the CDR3 is TGTGCCAGCAGCAGGTCGCCACCCGAGGGGAATGAGCAGTTCTTC. It yields the protein CASSRSPPEGNEQFF.

This clonotype was seen many times. This chain joins TRBV10-3 and TRBJ2-2; D tentatively reads TRBD1 or TRBD2 (5 bases each). The germline gives CDR1 ENHRY, CDR2 SYGVKD. V was pared by 4 bases and J by 4 bases, with 13 bases between. The CDR3 sequence is 15 residues long. As DNA, the CDR3 is TGTGCCATCAGTGGGGGACGGCAAGGCACCGGGGAGCTGTTTTTT. This codes for CAISGGRQGTGELFF.

The chain couples TRBV20-1 to TRBJ2-7; TRBD1 matches at 9 bases. Trimming removed 4 bases from V and 5 bases from J; junction bases left unmatched: 12. The germline CDR1 and CDR2 sequences are DFQATT and SNEGSKA (reference sequence). CDR3 length: 15 amino acids. The CDR3 region has the DNA TGCAGTGCTACTGCCGGGGACAGGGTTTTCGACGAGCAGTACTTC. This sequence encodes CSATAGDRVFDEQYF.

This chain joins TRBV5-6 and TRBJ2-1, with a possible D match to TRBD1 (5 bases). Looked up from germline, CDR1 is SGHDT and CDR2 is YYEEEE. Trimming removed 4 bases at V and 7 bases at J, with 12 bases between. CDR3 length: 13 residues. CDR3 DNA sequence: TGTGCCAGCAGCCTCTGGACATTTAATGAGCAGTTCTTC. It codes for CASSLWTFNEQFF. Complete variable domain (other parts from reference TRBV5-6 and TRBJ2-1): DAGVTQSPTHLIKTRGQQVTLRCSPKSGHDTVSWYQQALGQGPQFIFQYYEEEERQRGNFPDRFSGHQFPNYSSELNVNALLLGDSALYLCASSLWTFNEQFFGPGTRLTVL.

In regard to this clonotype: A much larger clone differs by one base, so this may be a read error. The V and J genes are TRBV7-2 and TRBJ2-3; the D gene is possibly TRBD2 (6 bases). Per the germline V gene, CDR1 is SGHTA and CDR2 is FQGNSA. The CDR3 sequence is 14 residues long. V was trimmed by 5 bases and J by 1 base, leaving 10 bases between them. CDR3 coding DNA: TGTGCCAGCAGCCGCTCGGGGGGCACAGATACGCAGTATTTT. Translating gives CASSRSGGTDTQYF.

The rearrangement joins TRBV20-1 to TRBJ2-5, with 9 nucleotides matching TRBD2. The CDR3 has 14 residues. CDR1 DFQATT and CDR2 SNEGSKA come from the germline V gene (reference sequence). The trim removed 7 bases at V and 5 bases at J, leaving 11 bases unmatched. In DNA form, the CDR3 reads TGCAGTGAGTTGCTAGCGGGATTCGGTGAGACCCAGTACTTC. Its translation: CSELLAGFGETQYF.

This chain uses TRBV4-1 with TRBJ2-5, with 14 bases lining up with TRBD2. The CDR3 is 19 amino acids. In germline, CDR1 is MGHRA, CDR2 YSYEKL. Germline trimming cut 3 bases from V and 1 base from J; bases unmatched to any gene: 10. The CDR3 is CASSHLIGTSGRTQETQYF. The CDR3 nucleotides are TGCGCCAGCAGCCACCTGATCGGGACTAGCGGGAGAACCCAAGAGACCCAGTACTTC.

Details on this clonotype: This may be a read error: a much more frequent sequence differs by one nucleotide. This chain uses TRBV7-9 with TRBJ2-7; D remains ambiguous. Germline CDR1 is SEHNR and CDR2 is FQNEAQ (reference sequence). This CDR3 has 15 residues. V was shortened by 8 bases and J by 4 bases, with 21 bases between the two germline ends. The chain's CDR3 is CASGRRRKGRYEQYF. CDR3 sequence (DNA): TGTGCCAGCGGTCGTCGGCGGAAGGGCCGTTACGAGCAGTACTTC.

A few counts support this clonotype. This chain joins TRBV7-6 and TRBJ2-5; weak D call: TRBD2 (6 bases). The CDR3 totals 15 residues. The V end was cut by 1 base, the J end by 4 bases, with 13 bases between. Germline V gene sequence: CDR1 SGHVS, CDR2 FNYEAQ. CDR3 sequence (DNA): TGTGCCAGCAGCTTAGGCTTAACTAGCCGAGAGACCCAGTACTTC. Translation gives CASSLGLTSRETQYF.

This clonotype was seen more than once but under ten times. The rearrangement uses TRBV9 and TRBJ2-7; D perhaps matches TRBD1 (6 bases). The CDR3 sequence is 12 residues long. Germline assignment: CDR1 SGDLS and CDR2 YYNGEE. The germline V and J ends were trimmed by 8 bases and 2 bases, with 11 bases remaining between them. The CDR3 is CASGGPAYEQYF. DNA for the CDR3: TGTGCCAGTGGGGGCCCCGCCTACGAGCAGTACTTC.

This chain uses TRBV20-1 with TRBJ2-5; 10 bases fit TRBD1. Germline loops: CDR1 DFQATT, CDR2 SNEGSKA (reference sequence). This CDR3 contains 13 residues. V shed 7 bases and J 6 bases; nucleotides not matched to a gene: 8. CDR3 nucleotide sequence: TGCAGTGACCTGGACAGGGGGGGAAAGACCCAGTACTTC. Encoded protein: CSDLDRGGKTQYF.

The CDR3 bases are TGCAGTGCCGCTCGTTTGAACACTGAAGCTTTCTTT. This gives the protein CSAARLNTEAFF. The rearrangement joins TRBV20-1 to TRBJ1-1; D gene ambiguous. Looked up from germline, CDR1 is DFQATT and CDR2 is SNEGSKA (reference sequence). The CDR3 totals 12 residues. V gave up 6 bases and J gave up 0 bases, with 8 bases separating them.